This T cell receptor beta chain appears in the sequencing data of a study of Ad26.COV2.S vaccination and SARS-CoV-2 variants. Notes on the study in general: Placebo recipients and vaccine recipients were similar in non-spike TCR breadth. In vaccinated individuals, spike-specific CD8+ and CD4+ T cell responses reportedly displayed substantial breadth. The study found higher spike-specific TCR breadth in vaccine than placebo recipients. Total responses of T cells may have been underestimated by the analyses of TCR breadth and depth.

The CDR3 consists of 15 residues. CDR1 and CDR2 (germline): SGHDN, FVKESK. V shed 10 bases, J shed 9 bases, and the junction held 10 bases outside the gene matches. Assay: immunoSEQ multiplex PCR; the TCRdb copy retains only in-frame clones and omits some. The sample yields some 350,000 clones, approximately 90% seen once. As to this clone: Its antigen is unknown.

This material consisted of peripheral blood, taken after recovery from COVID-19. The TCR comes from a human donor who had recovered from COVID-19. V is TRBV14 and J is TRBJ2-1, with 15 bases lining up with TRBD2. The CDR3 sequence: CATRTSGGGRVEQFF. The DNA of the CDR3 is TGTGCCACCCGGACTAGCGGGGGGGGACGTGTTGAGCAGTTCTTC.